This T cell receptor beta chain was captured by sequencing in a study of PD-1 blockade in mismatch repair-deficient tumors. CDR1 is SGHNT and CDR2 is YYREEE in the germline V gene (reference sequence). With V trimmed by 3 bases and J by 5 bases, 6 bases remained unmatched. This CDR3 spans 15 amino acids. Clones were sequenced by immunoSEQ multiplex PCR, and TCRdb holds only the in-frame ones, with some missing. Of 38,000 or so clones listed, approximately 85% were seen once; the top ten hold 3.9%. Findings and limits, study-wide: Rapid post-treatment expansion, then contraction, generally preceding radiologic response, marked tumor-resident clones.

This clone was observed a single time. Its antigen is unidentified. Sequencing used peripheral blood, obtained roughly 76 weeks after starting pembrolizumab. This receptor was identified in an adult with mismatch repair-deficient cancer. The rearrangement links TRBV5-4 to TRBJ1-4, with 8 positions matching TRBD1. The CDR3 protein is CASSYGDRRNEKLFF. In nucleotides, the CDR3 is TGTGCCAGCAGCTATGGGGACAGGAGGAATGAAAAACTGTTTTTT.